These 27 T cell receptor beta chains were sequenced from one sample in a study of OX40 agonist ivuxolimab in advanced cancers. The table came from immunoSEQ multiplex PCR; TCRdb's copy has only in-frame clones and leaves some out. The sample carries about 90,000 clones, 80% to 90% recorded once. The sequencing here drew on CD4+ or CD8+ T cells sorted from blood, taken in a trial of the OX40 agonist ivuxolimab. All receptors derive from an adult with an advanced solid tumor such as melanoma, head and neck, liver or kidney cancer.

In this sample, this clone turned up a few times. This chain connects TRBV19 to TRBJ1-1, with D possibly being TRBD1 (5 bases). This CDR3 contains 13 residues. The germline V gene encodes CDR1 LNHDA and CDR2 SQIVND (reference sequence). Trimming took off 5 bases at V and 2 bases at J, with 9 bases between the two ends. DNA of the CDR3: TGTGCCAGTAGTCGGGGCAGAAACACTGAAGCTTTCTTT. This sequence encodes CASSRGRNTEAFF.

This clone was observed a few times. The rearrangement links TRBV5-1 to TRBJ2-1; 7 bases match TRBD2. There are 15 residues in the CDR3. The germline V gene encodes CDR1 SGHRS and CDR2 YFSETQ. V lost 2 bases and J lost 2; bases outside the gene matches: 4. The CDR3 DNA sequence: TGCGCCAGCAGCTTCAGGACTAGGGCCTACAATGAGCAGTTCTTC. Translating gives CASSFRTRAYNEQFF.

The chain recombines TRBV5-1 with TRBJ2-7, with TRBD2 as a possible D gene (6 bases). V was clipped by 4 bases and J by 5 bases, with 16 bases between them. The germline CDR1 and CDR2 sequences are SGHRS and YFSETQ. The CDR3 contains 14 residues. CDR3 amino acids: CASSRPGLRDEQYF. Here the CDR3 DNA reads TGCGCCAGCAGCCGCCCGGGACTCCGGGACGAGCAGTACTTC.

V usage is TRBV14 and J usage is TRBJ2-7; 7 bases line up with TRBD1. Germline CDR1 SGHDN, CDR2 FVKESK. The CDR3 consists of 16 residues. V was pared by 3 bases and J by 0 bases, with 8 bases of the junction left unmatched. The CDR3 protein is CASSQTRRGSSYEQYF. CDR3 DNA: TGTGCCAGCAGCCAGACCCGCAGGGGGAGCTCCTACGAGCAGTACTTC. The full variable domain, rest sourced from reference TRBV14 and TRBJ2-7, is EAGVTQFPSHSVIEKGQTVTLRCDPISGHDNLYWYRRVMGKEIKFLLHFVKESKQDESGMPNNRFLAERTGGTYSTLKVQPAELEDSGVYFCASSQTRRGSSYEQYFGPGTRLTVT.

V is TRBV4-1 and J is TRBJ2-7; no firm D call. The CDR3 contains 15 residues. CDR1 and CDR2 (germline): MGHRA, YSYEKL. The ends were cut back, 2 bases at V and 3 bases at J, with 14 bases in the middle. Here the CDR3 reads CASSQISSGVYEQYF. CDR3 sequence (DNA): TGCGCCAGCAGCCAAATTTCCAGTGGAGTCTACGAGCAGTACTTC.

The CDR3 DNA follows: TGTGCCAGCAGCTCGAGGTCTGGGGCCGGTGATGGGCAGTACTTC. Translated: CASSSRSGAGDGQYF. The genes are TRBV11-3 and TRBJ2-7, with D tentatively TRBD1 (5 bases). CDR1 and CDR2 from the germline V gene are SGHNT and YENEEA. CDR3 length: 15 amino acids. V was trimmed by 4 bases and J by 9 bases, leaving 22 bases between them.

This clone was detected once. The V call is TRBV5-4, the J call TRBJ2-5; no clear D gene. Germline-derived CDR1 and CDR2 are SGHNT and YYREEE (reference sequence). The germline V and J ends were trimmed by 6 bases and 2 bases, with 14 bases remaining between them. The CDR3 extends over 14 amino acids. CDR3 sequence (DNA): TGTGCCAGCACCCACCACCCCAAGCAAGAGACCCAGTACTTC. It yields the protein CASTHHPKQETQYF.

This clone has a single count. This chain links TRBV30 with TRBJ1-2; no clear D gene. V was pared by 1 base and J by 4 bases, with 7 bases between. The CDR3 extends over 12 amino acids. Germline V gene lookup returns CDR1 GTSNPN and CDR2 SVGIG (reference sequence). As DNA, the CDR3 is TGTGCCTGGAGTGACAGCATCTATGGCTACACCTTC. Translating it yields CAWSDSIYGYTF.

This CDR3 is CASSPGGRGPLEQFF. The DNA of the CDR3 is TGTGCCAGCAGCCCTGGCGGGAGGGGACCGCTTGAGCAGTTCTTC. The chain employs TRBV13 and TRBJ2-1; 9 bases are a match to TRBD2. CDR1 PRHDT and CDR2 FYEKMQ come from the germline V gene (reference sequence). Trimming at V came to 5 bases and at J to 9 bases, leaving 11 bases not matched to a gene. The CDR3 loop spans 15 amino acids.

The CDR3 DNA sequence: TGCAGTGCTCCTTTATACAATGAGCAGTTCTTC. Translating it yields CSAPLYNEQFF. This chain connects TRBV20-1 to TRBJ2-1; D is undetermined. The germline gives CDR1 DFQATT, CDR2 SNEGSKA (reference sequence). The CDR3 loop spans 11 amino acids. Trimming left V 5 bases short and J 4 bases short, with 6 bases between.

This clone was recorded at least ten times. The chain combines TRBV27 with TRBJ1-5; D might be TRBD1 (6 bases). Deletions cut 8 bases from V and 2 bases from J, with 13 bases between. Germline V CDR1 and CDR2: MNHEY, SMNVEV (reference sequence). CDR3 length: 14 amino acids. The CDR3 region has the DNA TGTGCCAGCTGCCGACAGGACCGCAATCAGCCCCAGCATTTT. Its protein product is CASCRQDRNQPQHF.

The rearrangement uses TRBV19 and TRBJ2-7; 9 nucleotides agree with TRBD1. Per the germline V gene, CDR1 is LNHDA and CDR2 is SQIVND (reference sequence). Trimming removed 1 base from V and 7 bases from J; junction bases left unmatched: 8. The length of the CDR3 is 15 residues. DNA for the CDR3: TGTGCCAGTAGTATAGCTTTACAGGGGGCGAAGGAGCAGTACTTC. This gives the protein CASSIALQGAKEQYF.

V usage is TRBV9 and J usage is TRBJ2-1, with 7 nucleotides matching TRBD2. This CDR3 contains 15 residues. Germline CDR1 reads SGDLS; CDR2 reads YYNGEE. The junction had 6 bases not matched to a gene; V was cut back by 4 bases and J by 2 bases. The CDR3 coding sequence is TGTGCCAGCAGCCCGAGACTAGCTCCCTACAATGAGCAGTTCTTC. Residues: CASSPRLAPYNEQFF.

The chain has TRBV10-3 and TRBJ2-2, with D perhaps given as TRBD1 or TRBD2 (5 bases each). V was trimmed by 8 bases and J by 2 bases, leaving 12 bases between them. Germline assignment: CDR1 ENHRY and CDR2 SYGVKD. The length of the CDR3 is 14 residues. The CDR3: CAIVRGENTGELFF. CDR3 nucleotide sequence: TGTGCCATCGTTAGAGGGGAAAACACCGGGGAGCTGTTTTTT.

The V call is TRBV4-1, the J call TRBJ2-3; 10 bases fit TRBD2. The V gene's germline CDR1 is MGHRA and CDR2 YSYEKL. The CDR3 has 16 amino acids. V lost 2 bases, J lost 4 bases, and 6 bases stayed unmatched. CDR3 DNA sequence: TGCGCCAGCAGCCAACTAGCGGGAGAGCAGGCAGATACGCAGTATTTT. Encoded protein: CASSQLAGEQADTQYF.

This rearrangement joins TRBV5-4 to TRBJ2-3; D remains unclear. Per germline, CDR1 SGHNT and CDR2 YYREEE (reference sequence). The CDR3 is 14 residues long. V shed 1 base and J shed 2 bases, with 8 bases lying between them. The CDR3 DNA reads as TGTGCCAGCAGCTTGTCTCGATTCACAGATACGCAGTATTTT. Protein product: CASSLSRFTDTQYF.

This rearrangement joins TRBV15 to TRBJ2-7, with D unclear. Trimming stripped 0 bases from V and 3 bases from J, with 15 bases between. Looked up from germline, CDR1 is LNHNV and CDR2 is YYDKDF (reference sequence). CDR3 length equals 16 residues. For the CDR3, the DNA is TGTGCCACCAGCAGAGACTGGGGTGACCCTGACTACGAGCAGTACTTC. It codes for CATSRDWGDPDYEQYF.

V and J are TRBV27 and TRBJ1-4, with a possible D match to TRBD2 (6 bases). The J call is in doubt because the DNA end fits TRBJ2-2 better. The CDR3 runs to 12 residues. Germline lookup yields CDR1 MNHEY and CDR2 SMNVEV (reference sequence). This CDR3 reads CASSLGGRELFF. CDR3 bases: TGTGCCAGCAGTTTGGGGGGAAGGGAGCTGTTTTTT.

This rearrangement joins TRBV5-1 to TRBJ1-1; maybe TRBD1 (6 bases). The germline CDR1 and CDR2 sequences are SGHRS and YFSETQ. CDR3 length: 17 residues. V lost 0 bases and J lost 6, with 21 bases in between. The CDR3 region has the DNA TGCGCCAGCAGCTTGGCACAGGGTGGGCCCGCTGGCGCTGAAGCTTTCTTT. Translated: CASSLAQGGPAGAEAFF.

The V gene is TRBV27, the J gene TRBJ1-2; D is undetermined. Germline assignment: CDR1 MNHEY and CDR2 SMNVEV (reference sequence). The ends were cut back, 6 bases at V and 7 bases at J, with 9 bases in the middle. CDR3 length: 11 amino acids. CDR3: CASSGVGGYTF. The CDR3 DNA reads TGTGCCAGCAGCGGGGTCGGTGGCTACACCTTC.

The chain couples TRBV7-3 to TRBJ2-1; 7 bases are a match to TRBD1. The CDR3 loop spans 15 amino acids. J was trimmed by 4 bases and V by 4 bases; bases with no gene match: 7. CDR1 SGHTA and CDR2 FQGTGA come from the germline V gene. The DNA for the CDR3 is TGTGCCAGCAGCTCATCCGGGACAGTTTACAATGAGCAGTTCTTC. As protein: CASSSSGTVYNEQFF.

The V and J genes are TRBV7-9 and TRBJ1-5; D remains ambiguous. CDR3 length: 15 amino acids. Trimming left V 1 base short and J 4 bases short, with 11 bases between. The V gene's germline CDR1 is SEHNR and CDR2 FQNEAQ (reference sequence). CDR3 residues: CASSLVGEGNQPQHF. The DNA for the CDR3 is TGTGCCAGCAGCTTAGTCGGGGAGGGAAATCAGCCCCAGCATTTT. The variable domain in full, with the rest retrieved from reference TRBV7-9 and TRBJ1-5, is DTGVSQNPRHKITKRGQNVTFRCDPISEHNRLYWYRQTLGQGPEFLTYFQNEAQLEKSRLLSDRFSAERPKGSFSTLEIQRTEQGDSAMYLCASSLVGEGNQPQHFGDGTRLSIL.

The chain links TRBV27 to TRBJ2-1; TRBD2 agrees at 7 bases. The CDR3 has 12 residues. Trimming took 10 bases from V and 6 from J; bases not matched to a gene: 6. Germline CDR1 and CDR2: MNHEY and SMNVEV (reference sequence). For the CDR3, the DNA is TGTGCCACCTGGACTAGTGGCAATGAGCAGTTCTTC. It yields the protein CATWTSGNEQFF.

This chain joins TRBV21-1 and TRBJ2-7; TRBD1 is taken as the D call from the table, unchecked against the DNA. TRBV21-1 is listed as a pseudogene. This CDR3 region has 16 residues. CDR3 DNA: TGTGCCAGCAGCAAAGACAGGGCAAGAATTTTCCACGAGCAGTACTTC. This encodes CASSKDRARIFHEQYF.

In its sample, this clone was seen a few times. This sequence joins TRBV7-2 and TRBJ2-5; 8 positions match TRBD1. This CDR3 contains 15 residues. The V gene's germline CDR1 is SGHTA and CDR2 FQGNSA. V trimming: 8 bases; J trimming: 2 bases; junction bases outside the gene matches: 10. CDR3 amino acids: CASGTRTGRQETQYF. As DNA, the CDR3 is TGTGCCAGCGGAACTCGGACAGGGAGACAAGAGACCCAGTACTTC.

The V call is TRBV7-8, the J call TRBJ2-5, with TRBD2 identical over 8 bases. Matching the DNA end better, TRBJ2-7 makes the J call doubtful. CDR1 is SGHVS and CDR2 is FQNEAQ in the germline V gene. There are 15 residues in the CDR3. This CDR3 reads CASSSSSGRAYEQYF. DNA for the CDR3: TGTGCCAGCAGCTCGTCCTCCGGGAGGGCCTACGAGCAGTACTTC.

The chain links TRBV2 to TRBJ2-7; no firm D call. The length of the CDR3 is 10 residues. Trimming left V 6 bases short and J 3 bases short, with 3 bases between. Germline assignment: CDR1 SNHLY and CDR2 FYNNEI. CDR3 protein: CASSNYEQYF. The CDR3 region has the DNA TGTGCCAGCAGCAACTACGAGCAGTACTTC. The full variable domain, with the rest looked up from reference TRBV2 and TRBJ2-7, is EPEVTQTPSHQVTQMGQEVILRCVPISNHLYFYWYRQILGQKVEFLVSFYNNEISEKSEIFDDQFSVERPDGSNFTLKIRSTKLEDSAMYFCASSNYEQYFGPGTRLTVT.